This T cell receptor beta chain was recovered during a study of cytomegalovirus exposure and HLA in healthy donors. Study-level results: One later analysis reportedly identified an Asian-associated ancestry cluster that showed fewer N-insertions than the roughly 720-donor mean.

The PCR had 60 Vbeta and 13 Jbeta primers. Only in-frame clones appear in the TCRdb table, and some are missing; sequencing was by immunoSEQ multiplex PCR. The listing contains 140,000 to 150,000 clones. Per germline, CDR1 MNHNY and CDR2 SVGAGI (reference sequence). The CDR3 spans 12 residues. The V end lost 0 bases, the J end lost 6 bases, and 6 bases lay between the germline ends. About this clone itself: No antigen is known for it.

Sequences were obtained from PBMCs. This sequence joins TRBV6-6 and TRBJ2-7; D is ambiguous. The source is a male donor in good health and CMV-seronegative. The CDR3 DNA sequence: TGTGCCAGCAGTTACTCGAACGGCGAGCAGTACTTC. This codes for CASSYSNGEQYF.